This entry describes one T cell receptor (beta chain). The antigen is unknown. Peripheral blood from each donor was collected in a volume of approximately 9.2 milliliters. These data come from a study of blood T cells in healthy people across ages. Germline V gives CDR1 SEHNR, CDR2 FQNEAQ (reference sequence). Deletions cut 8 bases from V and 10 bases from J, with 17 bases between. This CDR3 region has 12 residues. Study outcomes and limitations: Long-lived donors had more naive CD4+ cells and higher diversity than aged donors. In these data, TCR beta diversity tracked strongly with naive T cell percentage. TCR beta diversity, measured per million T cells, fell in a roughly linear way with age.

Combining a sample-barcoded 5' primer with a J-beta primer mix, a second PCR ran for 7 to 11 cycles. TCRdb re-analysed the 5' RACE reads in MiXCR, keeping a single row per CDR3 protein. The table has some 800,000 distinct CDR3 sequences, around a quarter seen once. Separately, the same data were catalogued under a study of T cells of mothers and their children.

This sequence originates from a boy younger than 18 in good health. J is TRBJ1-1 and V is TRBV7-9; D ambiguous. Specimen: blood. This CDR3 is CASSDVGWGAFF. The CDR3 nucleotides are TGTGCCAGCTCTGACGTGGGCTGGGGAGCTTTCTTT.